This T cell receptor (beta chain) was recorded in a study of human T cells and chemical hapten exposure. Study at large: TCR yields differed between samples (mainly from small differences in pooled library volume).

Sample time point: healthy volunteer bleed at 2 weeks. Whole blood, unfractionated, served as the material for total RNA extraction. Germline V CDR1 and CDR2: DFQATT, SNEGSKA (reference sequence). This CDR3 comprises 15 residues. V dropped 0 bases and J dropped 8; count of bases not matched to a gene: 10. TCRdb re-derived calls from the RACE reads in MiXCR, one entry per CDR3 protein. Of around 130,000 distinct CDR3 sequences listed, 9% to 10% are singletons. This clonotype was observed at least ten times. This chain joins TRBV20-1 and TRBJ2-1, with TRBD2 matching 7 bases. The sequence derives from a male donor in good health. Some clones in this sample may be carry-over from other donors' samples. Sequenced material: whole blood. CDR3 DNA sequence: TGCAGTGCTAGAGACAGGCGGACTAGTAACGATGAGCAGTTCTTC. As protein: CSARDRRTSNDEQFF.